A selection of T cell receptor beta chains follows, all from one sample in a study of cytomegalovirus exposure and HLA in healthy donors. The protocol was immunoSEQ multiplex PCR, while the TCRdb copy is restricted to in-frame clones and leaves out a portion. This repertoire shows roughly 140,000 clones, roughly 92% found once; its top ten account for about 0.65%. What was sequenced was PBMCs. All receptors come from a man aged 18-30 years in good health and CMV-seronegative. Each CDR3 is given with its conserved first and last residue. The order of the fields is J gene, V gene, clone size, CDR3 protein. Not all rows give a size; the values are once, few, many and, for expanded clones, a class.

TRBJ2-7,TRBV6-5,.,CASSYRDRAYEQYF
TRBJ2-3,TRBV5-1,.,CASSLGAGTSGDTQYF
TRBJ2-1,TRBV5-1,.,CASSLGDSTNNEQFF
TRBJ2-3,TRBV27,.,CASSSGGLGRFTDTQYF
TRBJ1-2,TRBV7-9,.,CASSTSNPRGGYTF
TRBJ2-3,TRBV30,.,CAWSVELAWDTQYF
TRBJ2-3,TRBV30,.,CAWGIAGDYTDTQYF
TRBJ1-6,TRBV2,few,CASSVLQGNSPLHF
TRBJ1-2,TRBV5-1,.,CASSLGTGGRNYGYTF
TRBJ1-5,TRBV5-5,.,CASSQDRGYNQPQHF
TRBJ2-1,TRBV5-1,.,CASSLPVAGGDNEQFF
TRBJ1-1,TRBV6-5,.,CASSYPDDRGDTEAFF
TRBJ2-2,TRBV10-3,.,CAISPTGAGELFF
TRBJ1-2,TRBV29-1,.,CSAKLGQLHGYTF
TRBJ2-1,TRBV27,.,CASSLTGGEQFF
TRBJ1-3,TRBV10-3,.,CAITQSSGNTIYF
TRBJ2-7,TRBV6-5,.,CASSYREGDYEQYF
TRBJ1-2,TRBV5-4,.,CASSRAGTGMGYGYTF
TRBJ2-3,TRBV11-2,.,CASRRDFTDTQYF